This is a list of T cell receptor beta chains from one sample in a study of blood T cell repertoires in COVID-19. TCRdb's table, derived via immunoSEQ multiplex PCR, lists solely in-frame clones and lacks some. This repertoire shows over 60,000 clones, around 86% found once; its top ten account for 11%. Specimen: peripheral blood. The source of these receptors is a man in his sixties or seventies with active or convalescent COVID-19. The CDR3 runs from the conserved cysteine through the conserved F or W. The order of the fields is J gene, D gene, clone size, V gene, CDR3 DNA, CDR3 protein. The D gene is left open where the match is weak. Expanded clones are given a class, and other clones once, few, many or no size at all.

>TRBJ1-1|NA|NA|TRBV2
TGTGCCAGCAGTGAATTTTTGGGGGGAAATGAAGCTTTCTTT
CASSEFLGGNEAFF
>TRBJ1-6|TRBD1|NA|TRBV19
TGTGCCAGTACCTACACAGGGGATAATTCACCCCTCCACTTT
CASTYTGDNSPLHF
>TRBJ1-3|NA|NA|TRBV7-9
TGTGCCAGCAGCGGCTCTAAGGGGGACACCATATATTTT
CASSGSKGDTIYF
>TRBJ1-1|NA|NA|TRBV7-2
TGTGCCAGCAGAGATCACCTAAACACTGAAGCTTTCTTT
CASRDHLNTEAFF
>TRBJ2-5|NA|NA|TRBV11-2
TGTGCCAGCAGCCTCATTCCCGGGGAAGAGACCCAGTACTTC
CASSLIPGEETQYF
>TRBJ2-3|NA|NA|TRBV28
TGTGCCAGCAACCTCCCTACTAGCACAGATACGCAGTATTTT
CASNLPTSTDTQYF
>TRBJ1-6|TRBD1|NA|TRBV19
TGTGCCAGTAGTTCCCAGGGGGCGAGTAATTCACCCCTCCACTTT
CASSSQGASNSPLHF
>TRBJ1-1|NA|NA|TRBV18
TGTGCCAGCTCACTAACTAACGTGGGGAACACTGAAGCTTTCTTT
CASSLTNVGNTEAFF
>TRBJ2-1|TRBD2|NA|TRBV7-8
TGTGCCAGCAGCCCTAGACTAGCGGAGGGCGTTCGGCAGTTCTTC
CASSPRLAEGVRQFF
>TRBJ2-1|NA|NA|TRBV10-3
TGTGCCATGAGCGGTTCGCCCAGTACGCTCAATGAGCAGTTCTTC
CAMSGSPSTLNEQFF
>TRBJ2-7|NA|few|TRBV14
TGTGCCAGCAGCCAAGAACGATTAGCCGGGGTGGCCAACGAGCAGTACTTC
CASSQERLAGVANEQYF
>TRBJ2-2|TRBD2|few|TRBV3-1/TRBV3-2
TGTGCCAGCAGCCAAATGGCGGGAGGCACCGGGGAGCTGTTTTTT
CASSQMAGGTGELFF
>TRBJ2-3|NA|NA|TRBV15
TGTGCCACCAGCAAACGGACTATGGGGATCGCAGATACGCAGTATTTT
CATSKRTMGIADTQYF
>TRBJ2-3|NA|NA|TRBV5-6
TGTGCCAGCAGCTCGAGGATCGTCACAGATACGCAGTATTTT
CASSSRIVTDTQYF
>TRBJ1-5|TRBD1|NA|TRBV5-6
TGTGCCAGCAGCCGCAGGGACAGGGGATTTAGCAATCAGCCCCAGCATTTT
CASSRRDRGFSNQPQHF
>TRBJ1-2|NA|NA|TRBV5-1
TGCGCCAGCAGCCCCGACAGTAATTCTAACTATGGCTACACCTTC
CASSPDSNSNYGYTF
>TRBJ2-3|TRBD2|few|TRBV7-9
TGTGCCAGCAGCTTAGGTGTACTAGCGGGAGAAACAGATACGCAGTATTTT
CASSLGVLAGETDTQYF
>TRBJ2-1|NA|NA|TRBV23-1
TGCGCCAGCAGTCAATCGGGGACTTTCTCCTACAATGAGCAGTTCTTC
CASSQSGTFSYNEQFF
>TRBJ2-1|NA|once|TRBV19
TGTGCCAGTACAATGGGGGAGGCCTACAATGAGCAGTTCTTC
CASTMGEAYNEQFF
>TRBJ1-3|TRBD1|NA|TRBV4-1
TGCGCCAGCAGCCAACAGGGGGCTGGTGGAAACACCATATATTTT
CASSQQGAGGNTIYF
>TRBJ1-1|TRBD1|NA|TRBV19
TGTGCCAGTAGTGCCCCCAGGGGGCGGGGCACTGAAGCTTTCTTT
CASSAPRGRGTEAFF
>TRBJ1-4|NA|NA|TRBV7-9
TGTGCCAGCAGCCCCCGAGGTAGGGGGACAACTAATGAAAAACTGTTTTTT
CASSPRGRGTTNEKLFF
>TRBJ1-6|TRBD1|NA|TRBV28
TGTGCCAGCAGTCCCCCCCGGGACAGGGGACGTTCACCCCTCCACTTT
CASSPPRDRGRSPLHF
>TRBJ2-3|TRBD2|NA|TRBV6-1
TGTGCCAGCAGTGAAGCCGACGGGACTAGCGGGCTCCGGAATACGCAGTATTTT
CASSEADGTSGLRNTQYF
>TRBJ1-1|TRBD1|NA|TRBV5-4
TGTGCCAGCAGCCAAAACAGGGGGTTAACTGAAGCTTTCTTT
CASSQNRGLTEAFF
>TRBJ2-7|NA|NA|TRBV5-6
TGTGCCAGCAGCACAGTAACCTACGAGCAGTACTTC
CASSTVTYEQYF
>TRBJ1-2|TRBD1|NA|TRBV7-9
TGTGCCAGCAGCTTAGCAGGGACAGATTATGGCTACACCTTC
CASSLAGTDYGYTF